Below are 27 T cell receptor beta chains sequenced from a single sample in a study of T cell repertoires in ileal Crohn's disease. The protocol was immunoSEQ multiplex PCR, while the TCRdb copy is restricted to in-frame clones and leaves out a portion. The top ten clones hold roughly 19% of a sample with 30,000 to 35,000 clones, around four fifths of them seen once. Sequencing was done on a sample of ileal tissue. These receptors all come from an adult with Crohn's disease.

The chain employs TRBV5-4 and TRBJ1-1, with 7 positions matching TRBD1. This CDR3 comprises 14 residues. J gave up 1 base and V 3 bases, and 3 bases lay outside the gene matches. CDR1 and CDR2 from the germline V gene are SGHNT and YYREEE (reference sequence). The CDR3: CASSWAGGNTEAFF. The CDR3 coding sequence is TGTGCCAGCAGCTGGGCAGGGGGGAACACTGAAGCTTTCTTT.

CDR3 amino acids: CASSLDRGGGANVLTF. CDR3 DNA sequence: TGTGCCAGCAGCTTAGACAGGGGCGGAGGGGCCAACGTCCTGACTTTC. The rearrangement links TRBV7-9 to TRBJ2-6; 7 bases are shared with TRBD1. The V segment lost 1 base and the J segment 4 bases; nucleotides outside the gene matches: 4. The CDR3 is 16 amino acids. Looked up from germline, CDR1 is SEHNR and CDR2 is FQNEAQ (reference sequence).

The V gene is TRBV11-3, the J gene TRBJ2-2, with TRBD2 identical over 7 bases. Germline CDR1 and CDR2: SGHNT and YENEEA. CDR3 length: 15 amino acids. The trim removed 4 bases at V and 5 bases at J, leaving 7 bases unmatched. The CDR3 loop is CASSSLVGGTGELFF. DNA for the CDR3: TGTGCCAGCAGCTCCCTGGTGGGGGGGACCGGGGAGCTGTTTTTT.

This clone was seen only a few times. The CDR3 region is CASSDSRTGYTGELFF. The CDR3 coding sequence is TGTGCCAGCAGTGATTCAAGGACAGGATACACCGGGGAGCTGTTTTTT. The J gene is TRBJ2-2, the V gene TRBV2; 7 bases line up with TRBD1. The trim removed 3 bases at V and 3 bases at J, leaving 7 bases unmatched. The CDR3 spans 16 residues. Germline assignment: CDR1 SNHLY and CDR2 FYNNEI.

This clone was seen a single time. The chain employs TRBV6-1 and TRBJ1-2; perhaps TRBD1 as D (6 bases). Germline-derived CDR1 and CDR2 are MNHNS and SASEGT. CDR3 length equals 13 residues. V was shortened by 6 bases and J by 5 bases, with 13 bases between the two germline ends. CDR3 DNA sequence: TGTGCCAGCAGGCAACAGGGAGCGTATGGCTACACCTTC. It translates to CASRQQGAYGYTF.

V gene TRBV2 combines with J gene TRBJ2-3; a weak D match, TRBD2 (6 bases). Germline V gene lookup returns CDR1 SNHLY and CDR2 FYNNEI. V lost 8 bases to trimming and J lost 2 bases, with 17 bases between them. The CDR3 totals 15 residues. CDR3 in DNA: TGTGCCAGCTCTTCCTTCGGGGGAGTCACAGATACGCAGTATTTT. It specifies CASSSFGGVTDTQYF.

The table lists this clone with a few counts. The chain joins TRBV5-4 to TRBJ2-5, with a tentative D call TRBD1 (6 bases). The CDR3 runs to 14 residues. Between the trimmed V and J ends, which lost 4 bases and 10 bases, there was a span of 20 bases. Per the germline V gene, CDR1 is SGHNT and CDR2 is YYREEE (reference sequence). CDR3 nucleotides: TGTGCCAGCAGCCCCCACACAGGGTATGGAAACCAGTACTTC. Its translation: CASSPHTGYGNQYF.

The chain is built from TRBV6-1 and TRBJ2-5; D possibly corresponds to TRBD2 (6 bases). The CDR3 spans 14 residues. CDR1 is MNHNS and CDR2 is SASEGT in the germline V gene. The V end was cut by 7 bases, the J end by 4 bases, with 16 bases between. The CDR3 sequence: CASTGSGRGETQYF. CDR3 bases: TGTGCCAGCACCGGCAGCGGGCGTGGAGAGACCCAGTACTTC.

The V call is TRBV28, the J call TRBJ1-2; 8 nucleotides line up with TRBD1. The CDR3 has 15 residues. Germline assignment: CDR1 MDHEN and CDR2 SYDVKM. V lost 2 bases and J lost 4; bases outside the gene matches: 6. The CDR3 protein is CASSLTGGLPYGYTF. The CDR3 DNA sequence: TGTGCCAGCAGTTTAACAGGGGGTCTTCCCTATGGCTACACCTTC.

The chain joins TRBV19 to TRBJ1-2, with 7 nucleotides matching TRBD1. V shed 3 bases, J shed 4 bases, and the junction held 8 bases outside the gene matches. The CDR3 has 15 residues. Germline lookup yields CDR1 LNHDA and CDR2 SQIVND (reference sequence). Here the CDR3 reads CASSMAGTEIYGYTF. The CDR3, as DNA: TGTGCCAGTAGTATGGCCGGGACAGAGATCTATGGCTACACCTTC.

V is TRBV2 and J is TRBJ2-7; the match to TRBD2 covers 9 bases. Germline values: CDR1 SNHLY, CDR2 FYNNEI. The CDR3 sequence is 15 residues long. V dropped 8 bases and J dropped 7; count of bases not matched to a gene: 15. CDR3 sequence (DNA): TGTGCCAGCCGAGGAAGCCTAGCGGGGAAGGGGGAGCAGTACTTC. Its translation: CASRGSLAGKGEQYF.

The chain links TRBV4-3 to TRBJ2-1; possible D gene TRBD2, 5 bases. Germline-derived CDR1 and CDR2 are LGHNA and YSLEER. This CDR3 is 14 amino acids long. V was clipped by 0 bases and J by 9 bases, with 12 bases between them. For the CDR3, the DNA is TGCGCCAGCAGCCAAGAGGGCGGGTGGGGTGAGCAGTTCTTC. It codes for CASSQEGGWGEQFF.

The CDR3 spells CAWSLRNWGYTF. CDR3 bases: TGTGCCTGGAGTCTGAGGAATTGGGGCTACACCTTC. The chain couples TRBV30 to TRBJ1-2; D call uncertain. Germline CDR1 GTSNPN, CDR2 SVGIG (reference sequence). The V gene lost 2 bases and the J gene lost 8 bases, with 12 bases spanning the gap. This CDR3 is built from 12 residues. The full variable domain, rest sourced from reference TRBV30 and TRBJ1-2, is SQTIHQWPATLVQPVGSPLSLECTVEGTSNPNLYWYRQAAGRGLQLLFYSVGIGQISSEVPQNLSASRPQDRQFILSSKKLLLSDSGFYLCAWSLRNWGYTFGSGTRLTVV.

CDR3 region: CASKLAGGLTEQYF. The CDR3 coding sequence is TGTGCCAGCAAATTAGCAGGGGGCCTGACCGAGCAGTACTTC. The rearrangement links TRBV27 to TRBJ2-7; 8 bases agree with TRBD1. The CDR3 totals 14 residues. Germline values: CDR1 MNHEY, CDR2 SMNVEV (reference sequence). The trim removed 7 bases at V and 6 bases at J, leaving 11 bases unmatched.

This clone was seen only once. Other nucleotide sequences from this sample produce the same CDR3. The chain carries TRBV5-1 and TRBJ2-5; TRBD2 matches at 8 bases. CDR1 is SGHRS and CDR2 is YFSETQ in the germline V gene. There are 15 residues in the CDR3. The ends lost 0 bases at V and 5 bases at J; junction bases unmatched: 6. The CDR3 bases are TGCGCCAGCAGCTTGGCCGGGGGGGCCGGTGAGACCCAGTACTTC. This codes for CASSLAGGAGETQYF.

The chain's CDR3 is CATSKDRANGELFF. In nucleotides, the CDR3 is TGTGCCACCAGCAAAGACAGGGCCAACGGGGAGCTGTTTTTT. The chain employs TRBV15 and TRBJ2-2; 7 positions agree with TRBD1. The CDR3 extends over 14 amino acids. Losses at the gene ends were 4 bases for V and 7 bases for J; bases not matched to a gene: 6. Germline-derived CDR1 and CDR2 are LNHNV and YYDKDF (reference sequence). Together with reference TRBV15 and TRBJ2-2, the CDR3 gives the full variable domain: DAMVIQNPRYQVTQFGKPVTLSCSQTLNHNVMYWYQQKSSQAPKLLFHYYDKDFNNEADTPDNFQSRRPNTSFCFLDIRSPGLGDTAMYLCATSKDRANGELFFGEGSRLTVL.

The J gene is TRBJ2-5, the V gene TRBV29-1; no clear D gene. The J call may not be correct, given that the DNA end is closer to TRBJ2-7. Germline CDR1 reads SQVTM; CDR2 reads ANQGSEA. The CDR3 is 15 residues long. CDR3 coding DNA: TGCAGCGTTCTGGGTTGGCAGGCCAGCTCCTACGAGCAGTACTTC. It encodes CSVLGWQASSYEQYF.

The chain recombines TRBV30 with TRBJ1-5; D may be TRBD1 (5 bases). CDR1 and CDR2 (germline): GTSNPN, SVGIG (reference sequence). V was cut by 1 base and J by 2 bases, with 9 bases left in between. CDR3 size: 14 residues. The CDR3 region is CAWSDQGGNQPQHF. CDR3 bases: TGTGCCTGGAGTGATCAGGGTGGCAATCAGCCCCAGCATTTT.

The rearrangement uses TRBV5-1 and TRBJ1-5, with D possibly matching TRBD1 (5 bases). V gave up 0 bases and J gave up 2 bases, with 9 bases separating them. The CDR3 loop spans 15 amino acids. Germline-derived CDR1 and CDR2 are SGHRS and YFSETQ. CDR3 DNA: TGCGCCAGCAGCTTGGGCCAGGGTCGCAATCAGCCCCAGCATTTT. It translates to CASSLGQGRNQPQHF.

This sequence joins TRBV10-3 and TRBJ2-5; D possibly corresponds to TRBD2 (6 bases). The CDR3 sequence is 15 residues long. Germline V CDR1 and CDR2: ENHRY, SYGVKD. The V gene lost 3 bases and the J gene lost 4 bases, with 15 bases spanning the gap. CDR3 nucleotides: TGTGCCATCAGTGACCCCCGGGACTTACTAGAGACCCAGTACTTC. It translates to CAISDPRDLLETQYF.

The rearrangement joins TRBV30 to TRBJ1-6, with 7 bases aligning to TRBD1. The CDR3 has 15 amino acids. Germline trimming cut 3 bases from V and 0 bases from J; bases unmatched to any gene: 2. Per the germline V gene, CDR1 is GTSNPN and CDR2 is SVGIG (reference sequence). CDR3 in DNA: TGTGCCTGGAGCGCAGGGGGCTCCTATAATTCACCCCTCCACTTT. Encoded protein: CAWSAGGSYNSPLHF.

This clone is deemed medium-sized (0.01 to 0.1%). The V and J genes are TRBV5-1 and TRBJ1-4; D uncertain. In germline, CDR1 is SGHRS, CDR2 YFSETQ. CDR3 length: 15 residues. Trimming took 0 bases from V and 8 from J, leaving 14 bases between them. The CDR3 loop is CASSLVFFRSEKLFF. The CDR3 DNA reads TGCGCCAGCAGCTTGGTTTTTTTCCGAAGCGAAAAACTGTTTTTT.

The chain employs TRBV7-2 and TRBJ2-1; 9 bases map to TRBD2. The V gene's germline CDR1 is SGHTA and CDR2 FQGNSA. CDR3 length equals 15 residues. Trimming took 5 bases from V and 4 from J; bases not matched to a gene: 6. The CDR3 region has the DNA TGTGCCAGCAGCCCGCGGACTAGCGCGTACAATGAGCAGTTCTTC. Amino acid sequence: CASSPRTSAYNEQFF.

The rearrangement uses TRBV19 and TRBJ1-1, with 7 bases matching TRBD1. CDR1 LNHDA and CDR2 SQIVND come from the germline V gene (reference sequence). The CDR3 is 14 amino acids. Unmatched junction bases numbered 9, after V lost 7 bases and J lost 4 bases. The CDR3 loop reads CASTLQGQSTEAFF. As DNA, the CDR3 is TGTGCCAGTACATTACAGGGGCAAAGCACTGAAGCTTTCTTT.

Here the CDR3 reads CASSVGSTSDTQYF. The CDR3 DNA is TGTGCCAGCAGCGTAGGGAGTACCTCAGATACGCAGTATTTT. The chain carries TRBV9 and TRBJ2-3; D is ambiguous. V was clipped by 0 bases and J by 4 bases, with 9 bases between them. Germline-derived CDR1 and CDR2 are SGDLS and YYNGEE. The CDR3 runs to 14 residues. The full variable domain, in which reference TRBV9 and TRBJ2-3 provide the parts outside the CDR3, is DSGVTQTPKHLITATGQRVTLRCSPRSGDLSVYWYQQSLDQGLQFLIQYYNGEERAKGNILERFSAQQFPDLHSELNLSSLELGDSALYFCASSVGSTSDTQYFGPGTRLTVL.

The chain employs TRBV6-1 and TRBJ2-5, with TRBD2 matching 7 bases. The better agreement between TRBJ2-7 and the DNA end casts doubt on the J call. Per germline, CDR1 MNHNS and CDR2 SASEGT. CDR3 length equals 13 residues. In nucleotides, the CDR3 is TGTGCCAGCAGTGCGGGGGGAATCTACGAGCAGTACTTC. Translated, it gives CASSAGGIYEQYF.

A remark on this clone: The same CDR3 is also encoded by other DNA sequences in this sample. V and J are TRBV27 and TRBJ2-2; no reliable D call. V lost 6 bases and J lost 4, with 3 bases in between. CDR1 MNHEY and CDR2 SMNVEV come from the germline V gene (reference sequence). This CDR3 is built from 11 residues. CDR3 DNA: TGTGCCAGCAGCTCCACCGGGGAGCTGTTTTTT. It codes for CASSSTGELFF.